Following are 20 T cell receptor beta chains from one sample sequenced in a study of blood T cell repertoires in COVID-19 (dated by TCRdb to the early 2020s). Library method: the immunoSEQ multiplex PCR assay. TCRdb holds this immuneACCESS table with in-frame rearrangements only. Some clones are missing; in checked studies, unresolved V genes explain under half, and the rest has no known cause. This sample has 150,000 to 200,000 clones in its table, and roughly 80% of those were observed once. Of the sample, 2.8% falls within the top ten clones. The sample taken for sequencing was peripheral blood. The receptor set was obtained from a man between 65 and 85 years old with acute or convalescent COVID-19.

The CDR3 loop is CASRKWDRGHEQYF. The CDR3, as DNA: TGTGCCAGCAGAAAGTGGGACAGGGGCCACGAGCAGTACTTC. The chain joins TRBV2 to TRBJ2-7; 10 bases map to TRBD1. The CDR3 is made up of 14 amino acids. Per the germline V gene, CDR1 is SNHLY and CDR2 is FYNNEI. The trim removed 6 bases at V and 5 bases at J, leaving 7 bases unmatched.

The sample holds a few counts of this clone. DNA for the CDR3: TGTGCCAGCCTCCCGGCAGGGTTCACTGAAGCTTTCTTT. Encoded protein: CASLPAGFTEAFF. This rearrangement joins TRBV12-3 or TRBV12-4 to TRBJ1-1; a weak D match, TRBD1 (5 bases). The V end was cut by 8 bases, the J end by 4 bases, with 14 bases between. The CDR3 consists of 13 residues.

This clone has a handful of counts. The V call is TRBV10-1, the J call TRBJ1-4; 8 positions agree with TRBD1. J was trimmed by 5 bases and V by 4 bases; bases with no gene match: 0. This CDR3 has 13 amino acids. Germline V CDR1 and CDR2: WNHNN, SYGVQD (reference sequence). This chain's CDR3 is CASSGTGNEKLFF. For the CDR3, the DNA is TGCGCCAGCAGTGGGACAGGGAATGAAAAACTGTTTTTT.

J is TRBJ2-3 and V is TRBV19; possible D gene TRBD1, 6 bases. V lost 8 bases and J 6 bases, leaving 15 bases between the germline ends. The germline V gene has CDR1 LNHDA and CDR2 SQIVND (reference sequence). The CDR3 totals 13 residues. The CDR3 loop reads CASEPTGTDTQYF. CDR3 in DNA: TGTGCCAGTGAACCCACAGGGACCGATACGCAGTATTTT. Based on the CDR3 plus reference TRBV19 and TRBJ2-3, the full variable domain is DGGITQSPKYLFRKEGQNVTLSCEQNLNHDAMYWYRQDPGQGLRLIYYSQIVNDFQKGDIAEGYSVSREKKESFPLTVTSAQKNPTAFYLCASEPTGTDTQYFGPGTRLTVL.

This clone showed up just a few times. This sequence joins TRBV7-2 and TRBJ1-1; 9 positions agree with TRBD1. The J segment lost 6 bases and the V segment lost 1 base, leaving 9 bases of the junction unmatched. Germline values: CDR1 SGHTA, CDR2 FQGNSA. The CDR3 has 16 amino acids. This chain's CDR3 is CASSLGMAQGASEAFF. The CDR3 region has the DNA TGTGCCAGCAGCTTAGGCATGGCACAGGGGGCATCTGAAGCTTTCTTT.

This chain connects TRBV10-3 to TRBJ2-2; maybe TRBD2 (6 bases). The CDR3 totals 14 residues. Trimming took 3 bases from V and 4 from J, leaving 9 bases between them. Germline V lookup: CDR1 ENHRY, CDR2 SYGVKD. CDR3 amino acids: CAISDPGGTGELFF. Written as DNA, the CDR3 is TGTGCCATCAGTGACCCCGGGGGCACCGGGGAGCTGTTTTTT.

The J gene is TRBJ2-2, the V gene TRBV2; 7 bases are a match to TRBD1. The CDR3 spans 14 residues. The ends lost 6 bases at V and 0 bases at J; junction bases unmatched: 1. Germline V gene sequence: CDR1 SNHLY, CDR2 FYNNEI. The CDR3 sequence is CASRDRPNTGELFF. CDR3 bases: TGTGCCAGCAGGGACAGGCCGAACACCGGGGAGCTGTTTTTT.

With respect to this clone: Within the sample, other DNA sequences also encode this same CDR3. The chain has TRBV5-4 and TRBJ1-2, with 7 bases that match TRBD1. The CDR3 sequence is 15 residues long. With V trimmed by 4 bases and J by 2 bases, 8 bases remained unmatched. Germline values: CDR1 SGHNT, CDR2 YYREEE (reference sequence). CDR3 in DNA: TGTGCCAGCAGCCCTAGGACAGGTAGCAACTATGGCTACACCTTC. Its translation: CASSPRTGSNYGYTF.

DNA of the CDR3: TGTGCCAGTAGTATGACCGGGGTACCCTACGAGCAGTACTTC. It encodes CASSMTGVPYEQYF. The chain links TRBV19 to TRBJ2-7, with D perhaps TRBD2 (5 bases). The germline gives CDR1 LNHDA, CDR2 SQIVND (reference sequence). Trimming removed 3 bases at V and 2 bases at J, with 11 bases between. The CDR3 has 14 residues. Variable domain in full (rest from reference TRBV19 and TRBJ2-7): DGGITQSPKYLFRKEGQNVTLSCEQNLNHDAMYWYRQDPGQGLRLIYYSQIVNDFQKGDIAEGYSVSREKKESFPLTVTSAQKNPTAFYLCASSMTGVPYEQYFGPGTRLTVT.

The rearrangement links TRBV5-6 to TRBJ2-7, with D perhaps matching TRBD1 (5 bases). V was cut by 3 bases and J by 7 bases, with 17 bases left in between. CDR3 size: 14 residues. Germline values: CDR1 SGHDT, CDR2 YYEEEE. CDR3 coding DNA: TGTGCCAGCAGCTGGCAAACCTGGGGCGGAGAGCAGTACTTC. Protein product: CASSWQTWGGEQYF.

On this clone: The junction departs from the called germline gene at one end, perhaps through a read error. J is TRBJ2-5 and V is TRBV7-7; 7 positions match TRBD1. CDR3 length: 14 amino acids. Germline loops: CDR1 SSHAT, CDR2 FNYEAQ (reference sequence). The CDR3 loop reads CASSLDRVVETQYF. CDR3 nucleotides: TGTGCTAGCAGCTTAGACAGGGTGGTAGAGACCCAGTACTTC.

The chain recombines TRBV6-5 with TRBJ2-2, with 8 bases identical to TRBD1. Germline V CDR1 and CDR2: MNHEY, SVGAGI. The CDR3 length is 16 residues. J was trimmed by 5 bases and V by 1 base; bases with no gene match: 6. DNA of the CDR3: TGTGCCAGCAGTTACTACTCAGGGGGCCAAACCGGGGAGCTGTTTTTT. This gives the protein CASSYYSGGQTGELFF.

The rearrangement uses TRBV11-3 and TRBJ2-7; no definite D call. From germline, CDR1 is SGHNT and CDR2 YENEEA. V gave up 10 bases and J gave up 1 base, with 8 bases separating them. The CDR3 runs to 11 residues. The CDR3 DNA sequence: TGTGCCACTTCAGCGTCCTACGAGCAGTACTTC. It encodes CATSASYEQYF. The variable domain in full, completed from reference TRBV11-3 and TRBJ2-7, reads EAGVVQSPRYKIIEKKQPVAFWCNPISGHNTLYWYLQNLGQGPELLIRYENEEAVDDSQLPKDRFSAERLKGVDSTLKIQPAELGDSAVYLCATSASYEQYFGPGTRLTVT.

The V and J genes are TRBV5-1 and TRBJ1-2; maybe TRBD1 (5 bases). The CDR3 is made up of 14 amino acids. Germline V CDR1 and CDR2: SGHRS, YFSETQ. The V gene lost 4 bases and the J gene lost 5 bases, with 15 bases spanning the gap. Here the CDR3 reads CASSRGEGQYGYTF. CDR3 nucleotides: TGCGCCAGCAGCCGGGGGGAAGGGCAGTATGGCTACACCTTC.

This chain links TRBV7-3 with TRBJ1-1, with TRBD1 identical over 8 bases. CDR3 length equals 15 residues. Germline CDR1 and CDR2: SGHTA and FQGTGA. The V and J ends lost 5 bases and 0 bases, in that order; junction bases with no gene match: 5. CDR3 sequence: CASSQSTGVNTEAFF. The CDR3 DNA reads TGTGCCAGCAGCCAATCGACAGGGGTGAACACTGAAGCTTTCTTT.

The genes are TRBV3-1 (or the pseudogene TRBV3-2) and TRBJ1-6; no clear D gene. CDR3 length: 14 residues. The germline V gene has CDR1 LGHDT and CDR2 YNNKEL (reference sequence). With 4 bases removed from V and 8 bases from J, the gap between germline ends came to 12 bases. CDR3 nucleotide sequence: TGTGCCAGCAGCCCTACCATCGGGGATTCACCCCTCCACTTT. This gives the protein CASSPTIGDSPLHF.

V gene TRBV5-1 combines with J gene TRBJ2-7; the match to TRBD2 covers 12 bases. V lost 4 bases to trimming and J lost 3 bases; unmatched junction nucleotides: 5. The CDR3 extends over 15 amino acids. Germline V lookup: CDR1 SGHRS, CDR2 YFSETQ. The CDR3 DNA reads as TGCGCCAGCAGCCCTAGCGGGAGGGCCCTCTACGAGCAGTACTTC. Its protein is CASSPSGRALYEQYF.

This clone was seen repeatedly, ten times or more. The chain uses TRBV28 and TRBJ2-5; 11 nucleotides align to TRBD2. The ends lost 5 bases at V and 5 bases at J; junction bases unmatched: 10. The germline V gene has CDR1 MDHEN and CDR2 SYDVKM. CDR3 length: 16 amino acids. CDR3 protein: CASSPTLAGGGETQYF. The CDR3, as DNA: TGTGCCAGCAGTCCAACCCTAGCGGGAGGAGGTGAGACCCAGTACTTC.

The rearrangement joins TRBV20-1 to TRBJ1-1; D might be TRBD1 (5 bases). This CDR3 is 11 amino acids long. CDR1 and CDR2 (germline): DFQATT, SNEGSKA (reference sequence). Trimming cost V 6 bases and J 6 bases, with 11 bases left between them. This CDR3 reads CSANRFPEAFF. The CDR3 DNA is TGCAGTGCAAACAGGTTCCCTGAAGCTTTCTTT.

This clone was observed at least ten times. The CDR3 sequence is CASSSPGLGYEQYF. CDR3 coding DNA: TGTGCCAGCAGTTCCCCTGGACTAGGGTACGAGCAGTACTTC. V and J are TRBV7-9 and TRBJ2-7; TRBD2 matches 7 bases. The CDR3 covers 14 residues. V lost 6 bases, J lost 4 bases, and 9 bases stayed unmatched. The germline V gene encodes CDR1 SEHNR and CDR2 FQNEAQ (reference sequence).